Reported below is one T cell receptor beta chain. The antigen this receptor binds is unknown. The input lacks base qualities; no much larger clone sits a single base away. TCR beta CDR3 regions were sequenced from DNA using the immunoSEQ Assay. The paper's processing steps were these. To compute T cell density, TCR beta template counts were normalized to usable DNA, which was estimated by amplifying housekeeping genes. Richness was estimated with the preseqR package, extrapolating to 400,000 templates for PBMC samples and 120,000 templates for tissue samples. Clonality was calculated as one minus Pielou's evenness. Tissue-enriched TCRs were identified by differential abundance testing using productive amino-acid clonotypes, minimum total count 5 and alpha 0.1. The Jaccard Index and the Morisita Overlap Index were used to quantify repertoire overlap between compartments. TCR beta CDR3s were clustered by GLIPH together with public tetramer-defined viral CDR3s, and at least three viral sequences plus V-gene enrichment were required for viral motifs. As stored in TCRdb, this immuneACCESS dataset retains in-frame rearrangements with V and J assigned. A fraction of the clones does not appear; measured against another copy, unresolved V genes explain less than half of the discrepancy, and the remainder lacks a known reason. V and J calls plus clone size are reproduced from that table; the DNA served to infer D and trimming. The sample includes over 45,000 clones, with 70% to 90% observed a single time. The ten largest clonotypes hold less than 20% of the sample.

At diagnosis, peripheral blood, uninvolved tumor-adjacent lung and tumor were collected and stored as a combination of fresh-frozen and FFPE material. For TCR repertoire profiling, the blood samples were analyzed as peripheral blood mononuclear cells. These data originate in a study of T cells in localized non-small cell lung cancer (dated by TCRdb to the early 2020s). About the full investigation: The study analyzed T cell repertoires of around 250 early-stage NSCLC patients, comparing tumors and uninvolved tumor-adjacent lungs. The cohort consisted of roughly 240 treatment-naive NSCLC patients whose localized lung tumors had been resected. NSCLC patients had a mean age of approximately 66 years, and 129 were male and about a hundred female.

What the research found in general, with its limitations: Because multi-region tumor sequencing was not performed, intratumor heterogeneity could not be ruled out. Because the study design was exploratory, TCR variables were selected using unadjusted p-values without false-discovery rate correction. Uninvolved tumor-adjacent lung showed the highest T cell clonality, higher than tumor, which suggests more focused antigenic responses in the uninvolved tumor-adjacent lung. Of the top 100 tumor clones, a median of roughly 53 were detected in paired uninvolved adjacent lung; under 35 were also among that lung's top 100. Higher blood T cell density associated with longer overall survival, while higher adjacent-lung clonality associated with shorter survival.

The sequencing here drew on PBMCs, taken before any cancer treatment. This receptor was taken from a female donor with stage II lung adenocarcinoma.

The CDR3 sequence is CASSHLLDTQETQYF. The DNA sequence follows: TGTGCCAGCAGCCACTTATTAGACACACAAGAGACCCAGTACTTC. The rearranged segments are TRBV14 and TRBJ2-5; the D gene remains uncertain. V and J lose 3 bases and 2 bases, and a span of 13 bases separates them. The CDR3 has 15 amino acids, counting the end cysteine and phenylalanine. CDR3 DNA is the only sequence kept; it has 45 bases, read in frame from the first base. The germline V gene gives CDR1 as SGHDN and CDR2 as FVKESK.